Presented here are 30 T cell receptor beta chains from one specimen sequenced in a study of cytomegalovirus exposure and HLA in healthy donors. Primers included in the PCR were 60 Vbeta and 13 Jbeta primers. Sequencing was performed with immunoSEQ multiplex PCR; in TCRdb, only in-frame clones are kept and a portion is missing. The sample lists about 160,000 clones; more than 75% were seen once. Input material: PBMCs. The receptors originated from a man between 18 and 29 years old in good health and CMV-seropositive.

The CDR3 reads CASSFAGPIYEQYF. The CDR3 coding sequence is TGTGCCAGCAGTTTTGCAGGTCCTATCTACGAGCAGTACTTC. The V gene is TRBV27, the J gene TRBJ2-7, with D uncertain. The CDR3 runs to 14 residues. Germline CDR1 reads MNHEY; CDR2 reads SMNVEV (reference sequence). V lost 3 bases to trimming and J lost 3 bases, with 12 bases between them.

This chain joins TRBV5-4 and TRBJ2-5; 12 nucleotides match TRBD2. This CDR3 comprises 17 residues. Germline V gives CDR1 SGHNT, CDR2 YYREEE (reference sequence). V gave up 0 bases and J gave up 5 bases; unmatched junction bases: 8. The CDR3 reads CASSLGQTSGSGETQYF. DNA for the CDR3: TGTGCCAGCAGCTTGGGCCAGACTAGCGGGAGTGGGGAGACCCAGTACTTC.

The V and J genes are TRBV19 and TRBJ1-6; D is undetermined. This CDR3 comprises 15 residues. V lost 10 bases to trimming and J lost 1 base, with 14 bases between them. Germline loops: CDR1 LNHDA, CDR2 SQIVND (reference sequence). CDR3 sequence (DNA): TGTGCCACCCGTAGGGAGGCATCCTATAATTCACCCCTCCACTTT. Translating it yields CATRREASYNSPLHF.

V usage is TRBV7-6 and J usage is TRBJ2-3, with D possibly being TRBD1 (6 bases). V gave up 1 base and J gave up 1 base, with 6 bases separating them. The CDR3 is 14 amino acids. CDR1 is SGHVS and CDR2 is FNYEAQ in the germline V gene. The CDR3 spells CASSLGTGTDTQYF. CDR3 coding DNA: TGTGCCAGCAGCTTAGGGACAGGCACAGATACGCAGTATTTT.

J is TRBJ1-5 and V is TRBV2; D is perhaps TRBD1 (5 bases). Germline CDR1 is SNHLY and CDR2 is FYNNEI. This CDR3 has 13 amino acids. V lost 6 bases, J lost 6 bases, and 12 bases lay in between. The CDR3 sequence: CASRTGGVQPQHF. The CDR3 DNA reads TGTGCCAGCAGGACTGGGGGGGTTCAGCCCCAGCATTTT.

V usage is TRBV9 and J usage is TRBJ2-3; 8 bases line up with TRBD2. The germline V gene has CDR1 SGDLS and CDR2 YYNGEE. CDR3 size: 14 residues. The V and J ends lost 4 bases and 5 bases, in that order; junction bases with no gene match: 6. In DNA form, the CDR3 reads TGTGCCAGCAGCCCTATAGCGGGGAGAGATACGCAGTATTTT. Translation: CASSPIAGRDTQYF.

This clone was counted between two and nine times. This chain connects TRBV6-5 to TRBJ1-1; the match to TRBD1 covers 9 bases. This CDR3 spans 13 amino acids. Per germline, CDR1 MNHEY and CDR2 SVGAGI. V lost 2 bases to trimming and J lost 14 bases; unmatched junction nucleotides: 9. CDR3 sequence: CASSYADRGRSFF. CDR3 DNA sequence: TGTGCCAGCAGTTACGCGGACAGGGGCCGATCATTCTTT.

The genes are TRBV30 and TRBJ2-1; 14 nucleotides match TRBD2. CDR1 and CDR2 from the germline V gene are GTSNPN and SVGIG (reference sequence). J gave up 4 bases and V 1 base, and 6 bases lay outside the gene matches. The CDR3 has 17 residues. The CDR3 DNA sequence: TGTGCCTGGAGTGGACTAGCGGGGGGGCCGTTTTACAATGAGCAGTTCTTC. It yields the protein CAWSGLAGGPFYNEQFF. Combining the CDR3 with reference TRBV30 and TRBJ2-1 gives the whole variable domain SQTIHQWPATLVQPVGSPLSLECTVEGTSNPNLYWYRQAAGRGLQLLFYSVGIGQISSEVPQNLSASRPQDRQFILSSKKLLLSDSGFYLCAWSGLAGGPFYNEQFFGPGTRLTVL.

The chain has TRBV9 and TRBJ1-2; 10 positions match TRBD1. CDR3 length: 15 residues. In germline, CDR1 is SGDLS, CDR2 YYNGEE. The J segment lost 2 bases and the V segment lost 3 bases, leaving 4 bases of the junction unmatched. This CDR3 reads CASSGGTGENYGYTF. CDR3 bases: TGTGCCAGCAGCGGAGGGACAGGGGAAAACTATGGCTACACCTTC.

The genes are TRBV5-1 and TRBJ2-5; 8 nucleotides align to TRBD2. This CDR3 contains 17 residues. Germline trimming cut 0 bases from V and 2 bases from J; bases unmatched to any gene: 9. Germline V gene sequence: CDR1 SGHRS, CDR2 YFSETQ. CDR3 sequence: CASSLVLRGADQETQYF. The CDR3 DNA reads as TGCGCCAGCAGCTTGGTCCTGCGGGGGGCGGATCAAGAGACCCAGTACTTC. Looking up the rest from reference TRBV5-1 and TRBJ2-5 gives the full variable domain: KAGVTQTPRYLIKTRGQQVTLSCSPISGHRSVSWYQQTPGQGLQFLFEYFSETQRNKGNFPGRFSGRQFSNSRSEMNVSTLELGDSALYLCASSLVLRGADQETQYFGPGTRLLVL.

V is TRBV30 and J is TRBJ1-2; TRBD1 matches 7 bases. This CDR3 is 12 amino acids long. V lost 0 bases to trimming and J lost 8 bases; unmatched junction nucleotides: 3. Germline V gene sequence: CDR1 GTSNPN, CDR2 SVGIG (reference sequence). This chain's CDR3 is CAWSVHRGGYTF. DNA for the CDR3: TGTGCCTGGAGTGTACACAGGGGCGGCTACACCTTC.

V is TRBV27 and J is TRBJ2-2; 8 nucleotides line up with TRBD1. V lost 10 bases to trimming and J lost 5 bases; unmatched junction nucleotides: 3. This CDR3 has 12 amino acids. CDR1 is MNHEY, CDR2 SMNVEV, per germline (reference sequence). CDR3 loop: CATRGQTGELFF. The CDR3 nucleotides read TGTGCCACCAGGGGGCAGACCGGGGAGCTGTTTTTT.

This clone was seen a single time. The rearrangement links TRBV19 to TRBJ1-5; maybe TRBD1 (5 bases). The CDR3 has 14 amino acids. The V end was cut by 5 bases, the J end by 4 bases, with 12 bases between. Germline CDR1 and CDR2: LNHDA and SQIVND (reference sequence). CDR3 DNA: TGTGCCAGTAGTCCTGGACAACTAAATCAGCCCCAGCATTTT. It translates to CASSPGQLNQPQHF.

This clone was detected a few times. The genes are TRBV14 and TRBJ1-3, with a weak D call TRBD1 (5 bases). Germline lookup yields CDR1 SGHDN and CDR2 FVKESK. This CDR3 has 15 amino acids. V was cut by 4 bases and J by 0 bases, with 10 bases left in between. In nucleotides, the CDR3 is TGTGCCAGCAGCCTTAGGACAAACTCTGGAAACACCATATATTTT. Translating gives CASSLRTNSGNTIYF. Full variable domain (rest looked up from reference TRBV14 and TRBJ1-3): EAGVTQFPSHSVIEKGQTVTLRCDPISGHDNLYWYRRVMGKEIKFLLHFVKESKQDESGMPNNRFLAERTGGTYSTLKVQPAELEDSGVYFCASSLRTNSGNTIYFGEGSWLTVV.

The DNA of the CDR3 is TGTGCCAGCAGTGGGGGGACAGGCCGGAATCAGCCCCAGCATTTT. Amino acids: CASSGGTGRNQPQHF. The genes are TRBV6-1 and TRBJ1-5; 8 nucleotides agree with TRBD1. Germline trimming cut 4 bases from V and 4 bases from J; bases unmatched to any gene: 6. The V gene's germline CDR1 is MNHNS and CDR2 SASEGT. The CDR3 is 15 amino acids.

The gene calls are TRBV30 and TRBJ2-1, with unresolved D. This CDR3 region has 12 residues. Trimming cost V 3 bases and J 3 bases, with 6 bases left between them. CDR1 and CDR2 (germline): GTSNPN, SVGIG (reference sequence). The CDR3, as DNA: TGTGCCTGGAGCTCAGTCTACAATGAGCAGTTCTTC. This gives the protein CAWSSVYNEQFF.

Regarding this clone: A read error may account for a junction end that differs from germline. This rearrangement joins TRBV11-2 to TRBJ1-2; D remains unclear. Germline lookup yields CDR1 SGHAT and CDR2 FQNNGV. The CDR3 sequence is 13 residues long. CDR3 sequence reads: CASTLSPTSSPYF. As DNA, the CDR3 is TGTGCCAGCACCCTCTCCCCCACAAGTTCCCCATACTTC. Together with reference TRBV11-2 and TRBJ1-2, the CDR3 gives the full variable domain: EAGVAQSPRYKIIEKRQSVAFWCNPISGHATLYWYQQILGQGPKLLIQFQNNGVVDDSQLPKDRFSAERLKGVDSTLKIQPAKLEDSAVYLCASTLSPTSSPYFGSGTRLTVV.

This chain connects TRBV5-1 to TRBJ2-7; D may be TRBD2 (6 bases). Germline V lookup: CDR1 SGHRS, CDR2 YFSETQ. The CDR3 totals 15 residues. The V gene lost 0 bases and the J gene lost 3 bases, with 13 bases spanning the gap. CDR3 in amino acids: CASSLEGSDYYEQYF. The CDR3 coding sequence is TGCGCCAGCAGCTTGGAGGGGTCGGACTACTACGAGCAGTACTTC.

The chain is built from TRBV9 and TRBJ2-1, with 12 bases fitting TRBD2. The V gene end was trimmed by 0 bases and the J gene end by 4 bases; junction bases not matched to a gene: 5. CDR1 is SGDLS and CDR2 is YYNGEE in the germline V gene. This CDR3 contains 17 residues. This CDR3 is CASSVEGLAGGYNEQFF. The CDR3 DNA reads TGTGCCAGCAGCGTAGAGGGTCTAGCGGGAGGGTACAATGAGCAGTTCTTC. Based on the CDR3 plus reference TRBV9 and TRBJ2-1, the full variable domain is DSGVTQTPKHLITATGQRVTLRCSPRSGDLSVYWYQQSLDQGLQFLIQYYNGEERAKGNILERFSAQQFPDLHSELNLSSLELGDSALYFCASSVEGLAGGYNEQFFGPGTRLTVL.

The chain recombines TRBV2 with TRBJ2-3; tentative D call: TRBD2 (5 bases). CDR3 length: 14 residues. From germline, CDR1 is SNHLY and CDR2 FYNNEI. V was cut by 7 bases and J by 2 bases, with 13 bases left in between. CDR3 sequence: CASKAGSNTDTQYF. CDR3 bases: TGTGCCAGCAAAGCTGGGAGTAACACAGATACGCAGTATTTT. The complete variable domain, with remaining parts taken from reference TRBV2 and TRBJ2-3, reads EPEVTQTPSHQVTQMGQEVILRCVPISNHLYFYWYRQILGQKVEFLVSFYNNEISEKSEIFDDQFSVERPDGSNFTLKIRSTKLEDSAMYFCASKAGSNTDTQYFGPGTRLTVL.

The rearrangement links TRBV6-5 to TRBJ2-1, with 13 positions matching TRBD2. V trimming: 4 bases; J trimming: 9 bases; junction bases outside the gene matches: 9. Germline V gene sequence: CDR1 MNHEY, CDR2 SVGAGI. This CDR3 region has 16 residues. The CDR3, as DNA: TGTGCCAGCAGTTCCACAGGACTAGCGGGAGATGGTGAGCAGTTCTTC. This gives the protein CASSSTGLAGDGEQFF.

The chain recombines TRBV10-1 with TRBJ1-6; 7 bases are a match to TRBD1. Trimming removed 6 bases from V and 10 bases from J; junction bases left unmatched: 15. The CDR3 length is 16 residues. Germline V CDR1 and CDR2: WNHNN, SYGVQD (reference sequence). The CDR3 protein is CASRAPPGGQKSPLHF. The CDR3 coding sequence is TGCGCCAGCAGAGCTCCCCCAGGGGGACAGAAATCACCCCTCCACTTT.

The chain combines TRBV11-1 with TRBJ2-5; 14 bases are shared with TRBD2. There are 16 residues in the CDR3. Trimming removed 5 bases from V and 4 bases from J; junction bases left unmatched: 6. CDR1 is SGHAT, CDR2 FQDESV, per germline (reference sequence). The DNA of the CDR3 is TGTGCCAGCAGCCCCCGACTAGCGGGGGGGCCAGAGACCCAGTACTTC. Its translation: CASSPRLAGGPETQYF.

The gene calls are TRBV2 and TRBJ2-1; tentative D call: TRBD1 (5 bases). V was shortened by 5 bases and J by 6 bases, with 20 bases between the two germline ends. The CDR3 has 16 amino acids. Germline CDR1 is SNHLY and CDR2 is FYNNEI. CDR3 sequence: CASSTPAAGMFNEQFF. As DNA, the CDR3 is TGTGCCAGCAGTACCCCGGCGGCAGGGATGTTCAATGAGCAGTTCTTC.

CDR3 DNA: TGCGCCAGCAGCCAAGTGGGGCGAAGCGGCTACACCTTC. Translation gives CASSQVGRSGYTF. This chain uses TRBV4-3 with TRBJ1-2; a weak D match, TRBD1 (5 bases). Trimming stripped 1 base from V and 8 bases from J, with 11 bases between. Germline V gene data show CDR1 as LGHNA and CDR2 as YSLEER. The CDR3 loop spans 13 amino acids.

The chain carries TRBV7-8 and TRBJ1-5; a possible D gene is TRBD1 (5 bases). Trimming took 5 bases from V and 4 from J, leaving 18 bases between them. CDR3 length: 16 amino acids. Germline V lookup: CDR1 SGHVS, CDR2 FQNEAQ. CDR3 coding DNA: TGTGCCAGCAGCCCCCTGCGGCAGGGTGGAAATCAGCCCCAGCATTTT. Translating it yields CASSPLRQGGNQPQHF.

The chain links TRBV5-6 to TRBJ1-3; tentatively, D is TRBD1 (6 bases). CDR1 is SGHDT, CDR2 YYEEEE, per germline. This CDR3 is built from 18 residues. Trimming shortened V by 6 bases and J by 1 base, and 23 bases separated the two germline ends. The CDR3 protein is CASTRNSNLQGSGNTIYF. CDR3 coding DNA: TGTGCCAGCACAAGAAACTCAAACTTACAGGGTTCTGGAAACACCATATATTTT.

This sequence joins TRBV14 and TRBJ1-5, with D possibly being TRBD1 (5 bases). Trimming left V 3 bases short and J 2 bases short, with 11 bases between. Germline CDR1 is SGHDN and CDR2 is FVKESK. The CDR3 sequence is 15 residues long. DNA of the CDR3: TGTGCCAGCAGCCAGGGGGGAAGGGGCAATCAGCCCCAGCATTTT. Amino acids: CASSQGGRGNQPQHF.

The chain couples TRBV4-1 to TRBJ2-2; D is perhaps TRBD1 (5 bases). Between the trimmed V and J ends, which lost 0 bases and 7 bases, there was a span of 18 bases. CDR3 length: 17 amino acids. CDR1 and CDR2 (germline): MGHRA, YSYEKL. Here the CDR3 DNA reads TGCGCCAGCAGCCAAGATCTGGGCAGGGTGTTCATCGGGGAGCTGTTTTTT. As protein: CASSQDLGRVFIGELFF.

This clone was seen only once. The sample carries other DNA sequences with the same CDR3. V is TRBV4-2 and J is TRBJ2-3; 8 nucleotides agree with TRBD2. Trimming took 0 bases from V and 4 from J; bases not matched to a gene: 3. CDR1 is LGHNA, CDR2 YNFKEQ, per germline. This CDR3 region has 15 residues. CDR3: CASSQDSGDADTQYF. In DNA form, the CDR3 reads TGTGCCAGCAGCCAAGATAGCGGGGACGCAGATACGCAGTATTTT.